Below, 18 T cell receptor beta chains from the same sample are listed, as sequenced in a study of cytomegalovirus exposure and HLA in healthy donors. The PCR was carried out with 60 Vbeta primers and 13 Jbeta primers. Profiled with immunoSEQ multiplex PCR; TCRdb holds only in-frame clones, not every one. This table has roughly 120,000 clones, roughly 83% appearing once. The material sequenced was PBMCs. The receptors here all came from a man aged 18 to 29 in good health and CMV-seronegative.

The genes are TRBV7-2 and TRBJ1-4; 9 bases are shared with TRBD1. The ends lost 1 base at V and 7 bases at J; junction bases unmatched: 7. Germline CDR1 and CDR2: SGHTA and FQGNSA. This CDR3 has 16 residues. The CDR3 DNA sequence: TGTGCCAGCAGCTTAGGATTCGGGACAGGGAGTGAAAAACTGTTTTTT. Translated: CASSLGFGTGSEKLFF. The full variable domain, its missing parts supplied by reference TRBV7-2 and TRBJ1-4, is GAGVSQSPSNKVTEKGKDVELRCDPISGHTALYWYRQSLGQGLEFLIYFQGNSAPDKSGLPSDRFSAERTGGSVSTLTIQRTQQEDSAVYLCASSLGFGTGSEKLFFGSGTQLSVL.

The chain carries TRBV5-5 and TRBJ1-2, with 10 bases matching TRBD1. Germline V CDR1 and CDR2: SGHKS, YYEKEE (reference sequence). The CDR3 has 17 residues. The ends lost 3 bases at V and 7 bases at J; junction bases unmatched: 15. CDR3 sequence reads: CASSYPTGGGVGRGYTF. Here the CDR3 DNA reads TGTGCCAGCAGCTACCCGACAGGGGGCGGGGTCGGTCGTGGCTACACCTTC. Combining the CDR3 with reference TRBV5-5 and TRBJ1-2 gives the whole variable domain DAGVTQSPTHLIKTRGQQVTLRCSPISGHKSVSWYQQVLGQGPQFIFQYYEKEERGRGNFPDRFSARQFPNYSSELNVNALLLGDSALYLCASSYPTGGGVGRGYTFGSGTRLTVV.

This chain connects TRBV6-1 to TRBJ1-1, with 7 bases lining up with TRBD1. Germline CDR1 MNHNS, CDR2 SASEGT. V lost 1 base and J lost 3; bases outside the gene matches: 5. The CDR3 is 15 amino acids. The CDR3 is CASSEVTTGDTEAFF. The CDR3 coding sequence is TGTGCCAGCAGTGAAGTTACTACAGGGGACACTGAAGCTTTCTTT.

This clone is a singleton in its sample. The chain couples TRBV7-2 to TRBJ2-7; D is undetermined. Germline-derived CDR1 and CDR2 are SGHTA and FQGNSA. V was shortened by 5 bases and J by 7 bases, with 9 bases between the two germline ends. The CDR3 has 11 amino acids. CDR3 in DNA: TGTGCCAGCAGCAACCGAGGAGAGCAGTACTTC. Translated, it gives CASSNRGEQYF.

The genes are TRBV18 and TRBJ1-5, with TRBD1 identical over 10 bases. The V gene's germline CDR1 is KGHSH and CDR2 LQKENI. The CDR3 has 15 residues. Trimming cost V 5 bases and J 9 bases; bases outside gene matches: 10. The CDR3: CASSTDRGTLRPQHF. Written as DNA, the CDR3 is TGTGCCAGCTCAACGGACAGGGGGACTTTGAGGCCCCAGCATTTT.

CDR3 sequence: CASSLSVGGSSEQYF. DNA of the CDR3: TGTGCCAGCAGTTTAAGTGTCGGCGGGAGCAGCGAGCAGTACTTC. J is TRBJ2-5 and V is TRBV28, with TRBD2 matching over 7 bases. The tail of the sequence fits TRBJ2-7 better, so the J call may be wrong. The CDR3 runs 15 residues. Per germline, CDR1 MDHEN and CDR2 SYDVKM.

This clone has only a few counts. The rearrangement uses TRBV6-1 and TRBJ1-1, with 9 bases aligning to TRBD1. Germline lookup yields CDR1 MNHNS and CDR2 SASEGT. CDR3 size: 15 residues. With V trimmed by 3 bases and J by 8 bases, 10 bases remained unmatched. The CDR3 coding sequence is TGTGCCAGCAGTGATGAGACAGGGGGGAAGGAGGAAGCTTTCTTT. Residues: CASSDETGGKEEAFF.

The chain recombines TRBV10-1 with TRBJ2-3, with D possibly matching TRBD2 (5 bases). CDR3 length: 14 residues. Germline V CDR1 and CDR2: WNHNN, SYGVQD (reference sequence). Trimming took off 6 bases at V and 0 bases at J, with 10 bases between the two ends. The CDR3: CASSSGISTDTQYF. The CDR3 DNA is TGCGCCAGCAGCTCCGGGATCAGCACAGATACGCAGTATTTT.

The chain couples TRBV2 to TRBJ2-1; 7 bases line up with TRBD2. The CDR3 is 12 residues long. V lost 10 bases and J lost 6; bases outside the gene matches: 6. Germline V gene sequence: CDR1 SNHLY, CDR2 FYNNEI. In DNA form, the CDR3 reads TGTGCCACCGGACTAGGATTCAATGAGCAGTTCTTC. Its protein product is CATGLGFNEQFF.

The chain employs TRBV18 and TRBJ2-7; D is perhaps TRBD2 (6 bases). Trimming took 6 bases from V and 2 from J, leaving 20 bases between them. This CDR3 spans 16 amino acids. Germline V CDR1 and CDR2: KGHSH, LQKENI. The CDR3 is CASSRFRDLQPYEQYF. The CDR3 nucleotides read TGTGCCAGCTCTCGATTCCGGGACTTACAGCCCTACGAGCAGTACTTC.

The V gene is TRBV18, the J gene TRBJ2-3, with no clear D. CDR3 length equals 13 residues. The germline CDR1 and CDR2 sequences are KGHSH and LQKENI. The V and J ends lost 1 base and 3 bases respectively, with 5 bases between them. CDR3 coding DNA: TGTGCCAGCTCACCACACAAGACAGATACGCAGTATTTT. Its protein is CASSPHKTDTQYF.

This rearrangement joins TRBV6-8 to TRBJ1-5; possibly TRBD1 for D (6 bases). The length of the CDR3 is 16 residues. V gave up 8 bases and J gave up 0 bases, with 17 bases separating them. Germline V gives CDR1 MNHGY, CDR2 SAAAGT. The CDR3 protein is CASHPGGGYSNQPQHF. The CDR3 DNA reads TGTGCCAGCCACCCGGGGGGGGGCTATAGCAATCAGCCCCAGCATTTT.

This clone occurred a few times. This same CDR3 is encoded by further DNA sequences in the sample. The chain has TRBV5-6 and TRBJ1-1; the D is unclear. V lost 4 bases, J lost 5 bases, and 9 bases lay in between. Germline V gene lookup returns CDR1 SGHDT and CDR2 YYEEEE. This CDR3 has 12 amino acids. Here the CDR3 DNA reads TGTGCCAGCAGCCTAAGAGGGACTGAAGCTTTCTTT. The encoded protein is CASSLRGTEAFF. Based on the CDR3 plus reference TRBV5-6 and TRBJ1-1, the full variable domain is DAGVTQSPTHLIKTRGQQVTLRCSPKSGHDTVSWYQQALGQGPQFIFQYYEEEERQRGNFPDRFSGHQFPNYSSELNVNALLLGDSALYLCASSLRGTEAFFGQGTRLTVV.

The chain uses TRBV19 and TRBJ2-3; D gene unclear. CDR3 size: 14 residues. CDR1 is LNHDA and CDR2 is SQIVND in the germline V gene (reference sequence). Trimming cost V 3 bases and J 5 bases, with 12 bases left between them. The CDR3 protein is CASSIRLDRDTQYF. CDR3 bases: TGTGCCAGTAGTATCCGTCTAGACCGAGATACGCAGTATTTT.

This chain joins TRBV7-9 and TRBJ2-7; D call uncertain. This CDR3 has 12 residues. Germline V gene lookup returns CDR1 SEHNR and CDR2 FQNEAQ (reference sequence). Trimming took off 4 bases at V and 6 bases at J, with 10 bases between the two ends. CDR3: CASSSLLGEQYV. Written as DNA, the CDR3 is TGTGCCAGCAGCTCCCTTCTAGGCGAGCAGTACGTC.

This clone was found once. The chain links TRBV7-9 to TRBJ2-2, with D maybe TRBD1 (5 bases). V was trimmed by 0 bases and J by 7 bases, leaving 21 bases between them. Per germline, CDR1 SEHNR and CDR2 FQNEAQ (reference sequence). This CDR3 is 18 amino acids long. The CDR3 region is CASSLAGGVVGANGELFF. The CDR3 coding sequence is TGTGCCAGCAGCTTAGCGGGCGGCGTGGTTGGGGCTAACGGGGAGCTGTTTTTT.

The chain joins TRBV7-9 to TRBJ1-3; 8 nucleotides agree with TRBD1. The CDR3 loop spans 16 amino acids. J lost 1 base, V lost 2 bases, and 4 bases had no gene match. Germline lookup yields CDR1 SEHNR and CDR2 FQNEAQ (reference sequence). The CDR3, as DNA: TGTGCCAGCAGCTTATCAGGGGGCCCGTCTGGAAACACCATATATTTT. This sequence encodes CASSLSGGPSGNTIYF.

The genes are TRBV9 and TRBJ2-1; 14 bases agree with TRBD2. The CDR3 contains 16 residues. Trimming at V came to 3 bases and at J to 6 bases, leaving 5 bases not matched to a gene. Germline CDR1 reads SGDLS; CDR2 reads YYNGEE. CDR3 nucleotide sequence: TGTGCCAGCAGCGGGGGAGGGACTAGCGGGAGCAATGAGCAGTTCTTC. Translated, it gives CASSGGGTSGSNEQFF.